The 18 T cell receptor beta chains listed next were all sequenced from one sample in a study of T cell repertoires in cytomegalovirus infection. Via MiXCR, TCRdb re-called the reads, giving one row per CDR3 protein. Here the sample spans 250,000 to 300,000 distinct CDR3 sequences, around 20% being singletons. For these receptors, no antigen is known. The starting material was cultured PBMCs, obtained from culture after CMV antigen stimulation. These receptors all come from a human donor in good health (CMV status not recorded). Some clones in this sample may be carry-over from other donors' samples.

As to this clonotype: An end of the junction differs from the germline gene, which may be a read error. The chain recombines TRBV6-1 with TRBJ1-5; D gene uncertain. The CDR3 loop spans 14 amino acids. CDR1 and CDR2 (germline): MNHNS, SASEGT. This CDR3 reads CASGEASQLQPQHF. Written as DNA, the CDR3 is TGTGCCAGCGGTGAAGCGAGTCAGCTCCAGCCCCAGCATTTT.

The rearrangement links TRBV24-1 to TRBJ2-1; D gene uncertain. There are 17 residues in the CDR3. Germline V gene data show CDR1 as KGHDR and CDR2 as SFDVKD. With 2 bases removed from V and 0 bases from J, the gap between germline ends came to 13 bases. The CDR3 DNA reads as TGTGCCACCAGTGATTCCCCACCTCGCGGCTCCTACAATGAGCAGTTCTTC. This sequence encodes CATSDSPPRGSYNEQFF.

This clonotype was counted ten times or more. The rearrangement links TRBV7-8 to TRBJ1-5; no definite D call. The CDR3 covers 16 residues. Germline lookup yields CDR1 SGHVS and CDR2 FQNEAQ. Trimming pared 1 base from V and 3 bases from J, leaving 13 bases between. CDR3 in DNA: TGTGCCAGCAGCTTAGGATATGACAAGTACAATCAGCCCCAGCATTTT. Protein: CASSLGYDKYNQPQHF.

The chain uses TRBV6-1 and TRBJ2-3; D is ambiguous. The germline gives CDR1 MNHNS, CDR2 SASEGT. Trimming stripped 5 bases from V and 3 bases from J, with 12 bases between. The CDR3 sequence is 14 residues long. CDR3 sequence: CASSSTIITDTQYF. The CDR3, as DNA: TGTGCCAGCAGTTCGACGATTATAACAGATACGCAGTATTTT.

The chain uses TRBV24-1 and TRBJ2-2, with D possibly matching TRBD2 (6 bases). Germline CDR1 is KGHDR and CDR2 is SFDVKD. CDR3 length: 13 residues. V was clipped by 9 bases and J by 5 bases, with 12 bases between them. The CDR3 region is CATRRAKTGELFF. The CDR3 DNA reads TGTGCCACCCGGAGGGCCAAGACCGGGGAGCTGTTTTTT.

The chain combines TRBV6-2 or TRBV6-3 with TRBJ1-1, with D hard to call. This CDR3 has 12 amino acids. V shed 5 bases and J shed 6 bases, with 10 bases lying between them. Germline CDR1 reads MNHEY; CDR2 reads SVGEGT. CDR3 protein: CASSKDGPEAFF. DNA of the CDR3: TGTGCCAGCAGTAAGGACGGACCTGAAGCTTTCTTT.

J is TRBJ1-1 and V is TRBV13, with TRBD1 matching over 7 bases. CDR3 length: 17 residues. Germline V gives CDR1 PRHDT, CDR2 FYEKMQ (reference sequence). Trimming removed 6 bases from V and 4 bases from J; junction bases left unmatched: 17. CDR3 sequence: CASRRRITTGRATEAFF. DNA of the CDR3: TGTGCCAGCAGACGAAGGATAACGACAGGGAGGGCCACTGAAGCTTTCTTT.

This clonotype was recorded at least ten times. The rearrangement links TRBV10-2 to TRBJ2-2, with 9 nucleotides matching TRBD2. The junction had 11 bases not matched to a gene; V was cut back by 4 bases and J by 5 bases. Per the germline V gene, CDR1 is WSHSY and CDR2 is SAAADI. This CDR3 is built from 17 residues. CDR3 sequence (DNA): TGCGCCAGCAGTGGCCCGGGGGCTAGCGGGGTTACCGGGGAGCTGTTTTTT. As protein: CASSGPGASGVTGELFF.

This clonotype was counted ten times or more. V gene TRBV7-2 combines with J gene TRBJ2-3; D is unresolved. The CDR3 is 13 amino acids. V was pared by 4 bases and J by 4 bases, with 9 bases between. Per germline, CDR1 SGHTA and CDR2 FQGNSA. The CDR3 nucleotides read TGTGCCAGCAGCTATCGACTCTCAGATACGCAGTATTTT. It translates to CASSYRLSDTQYF.

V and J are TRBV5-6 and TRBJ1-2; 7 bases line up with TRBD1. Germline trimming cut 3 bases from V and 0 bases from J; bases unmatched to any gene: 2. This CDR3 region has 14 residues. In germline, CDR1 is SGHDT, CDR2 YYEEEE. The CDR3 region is CASSWDSTNYGYTF. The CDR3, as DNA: TGTGCCAGCAGCTGGGACAGCACTAACTATGGCTACACCTTC.

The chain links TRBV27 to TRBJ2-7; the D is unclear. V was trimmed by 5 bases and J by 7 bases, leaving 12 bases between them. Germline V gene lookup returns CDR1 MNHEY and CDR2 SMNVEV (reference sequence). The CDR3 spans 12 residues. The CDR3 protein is CASSNIRREQYF. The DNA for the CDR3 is TGTGCCAGCAGTAATATACGTAGAGAGCAGTACTTC.

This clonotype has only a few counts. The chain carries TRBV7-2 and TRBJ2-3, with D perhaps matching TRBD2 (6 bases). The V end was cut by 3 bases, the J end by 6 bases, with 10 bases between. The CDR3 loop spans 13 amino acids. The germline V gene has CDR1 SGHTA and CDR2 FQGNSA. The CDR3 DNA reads TGTGCCAGCAGCTTCGGGACTGGCGATACGCAGTATTTT. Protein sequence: CASSFGTGDTQYF. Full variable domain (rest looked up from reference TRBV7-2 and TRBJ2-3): GAGVSQSPSNKVTEKGKDVELRCDPISGHTALYWYRQSLGQGLEFLIYFQGNSAPDKSGLPSDRFSAERTGGSVSTLTIQRTQQEDSAVYLCASSFGTGDTQYFGPGTRLTVL.

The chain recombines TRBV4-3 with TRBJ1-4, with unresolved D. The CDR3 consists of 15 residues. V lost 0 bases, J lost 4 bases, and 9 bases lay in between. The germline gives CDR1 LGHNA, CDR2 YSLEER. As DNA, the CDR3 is TGCGCCAGCAGCCAAGACCTGGGGAGTAATGAAAAACTGTTTTTT. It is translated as CASSQDLGSNEKLFF.

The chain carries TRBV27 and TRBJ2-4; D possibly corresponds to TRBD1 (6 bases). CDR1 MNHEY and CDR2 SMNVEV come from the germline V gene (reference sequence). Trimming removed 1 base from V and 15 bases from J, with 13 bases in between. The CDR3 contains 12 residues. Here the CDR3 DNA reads TGTGCCAGCAGTTTATGGGGGCAGAGTCCGTACTTC. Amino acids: CASSLWGQSPYF.

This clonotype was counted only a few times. The CDR3 here is CASSPQEETQYF. The CDR3 coding sequence is TGTGCCAGCAGCCCGCAAGAAGAGACCCAGTACTTC. V and J are TRBV12-3 or TRBV12-4 and TRBJ2-5; D remains ambiguous. The CDR3 consists of 12 residues. With 6 bases removed from V and 3 bases from J, the gap between germline ends came to 8 bases.

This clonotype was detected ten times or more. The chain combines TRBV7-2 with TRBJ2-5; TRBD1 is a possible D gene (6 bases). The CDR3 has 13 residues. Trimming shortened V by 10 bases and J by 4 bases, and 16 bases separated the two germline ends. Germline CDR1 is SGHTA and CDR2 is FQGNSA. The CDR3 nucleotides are TGTGCCACCAAGCCTGGGGGCACAGAGACCCAGTACTTC. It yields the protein CATKPGGTETQYF.

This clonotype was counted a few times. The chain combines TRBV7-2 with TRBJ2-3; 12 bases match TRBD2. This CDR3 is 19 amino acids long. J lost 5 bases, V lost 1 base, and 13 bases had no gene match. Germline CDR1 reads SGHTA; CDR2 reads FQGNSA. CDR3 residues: CASSLVLPSGRAYRDTQYF. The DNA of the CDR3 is TGTGCCAGCAGCTTAGTTTTGCCTAGCGGGAGGGCCTATAGAGATACGCAGTATTTT. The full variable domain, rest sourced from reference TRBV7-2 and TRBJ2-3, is GAGVSQSPSNKVTEKGKDVELRCDPISGHTALYWYRQSLGQGLEFLIYFQGNSAPDKSGLPSDRFSAERTGGSVSTLTIQRTQQEDSAVYLCASSLVLPSGRAYRDTQYFGPGTRLTVL.

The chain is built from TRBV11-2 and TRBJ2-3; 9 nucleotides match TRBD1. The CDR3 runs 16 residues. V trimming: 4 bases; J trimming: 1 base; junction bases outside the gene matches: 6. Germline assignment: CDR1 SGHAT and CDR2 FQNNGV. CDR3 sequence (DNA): TGTGCCAGCAGCTCACTGGACAGGGGACGCACAGATACGCAGTATTTT. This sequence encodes CASSSLDRGRTDTQYF.